A selection of T cell receptor beta chains follows, all from one sample in a study of cytomegalovirus exposure and HLA in healthy donors. The repertoire was sequenced with immunoSEQ multiplex PCR; TCRdb's copy has only in-frame clones and lacks some. This table has fewer than 200,000 clones, around 86% appearing once. The specimen sequenced was PBMCs. Receptors were obtained from a young man in good health and CMV-seropositive. CDR3s include the opening cysteine and the closing phenylalanine or tryptophan. D genes are given only for firm matches. The listing skips clone size in some rows; elsewhere it reads once, few, many or a size class.

size	D	V	J	CDR3	DNA
-	-	TRBV4-1	TRBJ1-2	CASSGVEGQNPLSDYGYTF	TGCGCCAGCAGCGGTGTCGAGGGTCAAAATCCCCTTAGCGACTATGGCTACACCTTC
-	TRBD1	TRBV4-3	TRBJ1-4	CASSQDGPQGGTNEKLFF	TGCGCCAGCAGCCAAGATGGCCCACAGGGGGGGACTAATGAAAAACTGTTTTTT
-	TRBD1	TRBV5-1	TRBJ1-1	CASSSGQGSTEAFF	TGCGCCAGCAGCTCAGGACAGGGAAGCACTGAAGCTTTCTTT
-	TRBD2	TRBV6-5	TRBJ2-1	CASRSGGVEQFF	TGTGCCAGCAGAAGCGGGGGCGTTGAGCAGTTCTTC
-	-	TRBV19	TRBJ1-5	CASSIDAAEWPQHF	TGTGCCAGTAGTATAGATGCGGCCGAATGGCCCCAGCATTTT
few	-	TRBV2	TRBJ2-5	CASSVRQGSVETQYF	TGTGCCAGCAGTGTTCGGCAGGGGTCGGTGGAGACCCAGTACTTC
-	-	TRBV6-1	TRBJ1-5	CASSEAGIRGGQPQHF	TGTGCCAGCAGTGAAGCGGGTATTAGGGGGGGCCAGCCCCAGCATTTT
-	TRBD1	TRBV13	TRBJ1-1	CASSPRGVTEAFF	TGTGCCAGCAGCCCCAGGGGGGTCACTGAAGCTTTCTTT
-	-	TRBV4-1	TRBJ1-4	CASSSRTGVTSEKLFF	TGCGCCAGCAGCTCCCGGACGGGGGTCACGTCTGAAAAACTGTTTTTT
few	-	TRBV6-5	TRBJ2-5	CASGEGSDAETQYF	TGTGCCAGCGGAGAGGGCAGCGACGCGGAGACCCAGTACTTC
-	TRBD1	TRBV9	TRBJ1-4	CASSAGQDNEKLFF	TGTGCCAGCAGCGCGGGACAGGATAATGAAAAACTGTTTTTT
-	-	TRBV27	TRBJ1-5	CASSFGGLVGNQPQHF	TGTGCCAGCAGTTTCGGCGGGTTGGTAGGCAATCAGCCCCAGCATTTT
-	-	TRBV27	TRBJ2-7	CASWRRVPYEQYF	TGTGCCAGCTGGAGGCGGGTGCCCTACGAGCAGTACTTC
-	TRBD1	TRBV5-1	TRBJ2-1	CASSSGTARSEQFF	TGCGCCAGCAGCTCGGGGACAGCGAGGAGTGAGCAGTTCTTC
-	TRBD1	TRBV5-1	TRBJ1-2	CASSRTGDLYGYTF	TGCGCCAGCAGCCGGACAGGGGACCTCTATGGCTACACCTTC
-	TRBD1	TRBV9	TRBJ1-3	CASSVSLDRASGNTIYF	TGTGCCAGCAGCGTATCCCTCGACAGGGCGTCGGGAAACACCATATATTTT
-	-	TRBV7-2	TRBJ1-5	CASSLAALSNQPQHF	TGTGCCAGCAGCTTAGCAGCTCTAAGCAATCAGCCCCAGCATTTT
few	TRBD2	TRBV4-2	TRBJ2-7	CASSQDLLAGDLSYEQYF	TGTGCCAGCAGCCAAGATCTCCTAGCGGGAGACCTCTCCTACGAGCAGTACTTC
-	TRBD1	TRBV29-1	TRBJ2-7	CIIPGQGIYEQYF	TGCATCATACCGGGACAGGGGATCTACGAGCAGTACTTC
-	-	TRBV7-8	TRBJ1-1	CASSLAPGYTEAFF	TGTGCCAGCAGCTTAGCGCCGGGATACACTGAAGCTTTCTTT
-	TRBD2	TRBV10-3	TRBJ2-7	CAISETSGTEEQYF	TGTGCCATCAGTGAGACTAGCGGGACGGAGGAGCAGTACTTC
once	-	TRBV9	TRBJ1-2	CASSVANFQGDVRGYTF	TGTGCCAGCAGCGTAGCAAATTTCCAGGGCGACGTGAGAGGCTACACCTTC
-	-	TRBV7-9	TRBJ2-1	CASSSWDWAYNEQFF	TGTGCCAGCAGCTCGTGGGACTGGGCCTACAATGAGCAGTTCTTC
few	TRBD1	TRBV7-2	TRBJ1-2	CASSYRTGAPFGYTF	TGTGCCAGCAGCTACCGGACAGGGGCCCCGTTTGGCTACACCTTC
few	-	TRBV6-5	TRBJ1-2	CASSSYSETGYGYTF	TGTGCCAGCAGTTCCTACAGCGAGACAGGCTATGGCTACACCTTC
-	TRBD1	TRBV19	TRBJ2-7	CASSDGQGIISEQYF	TGTGCCAGTAGCGACGGACAGGGAATAATTTCAGAGCAGTACTTC
-	TRBD2	TRBV5-1	TRBJ2-5	CASSLTSGGSSGETQYF	TGCGCCAGCAGCTTGACTAGCGGGGGCTCCTCGGGGGAGACCCAGTACTTC
few	-	TRBV9	TRBJ1-3	CASGGGIDFYF	TGTGCCAGCGGAGGTGGGATTGATTTTTATTTT
-	-	TRBV20-1	TRBJ1-2	CSAYGYGYTF	TGCAGTGCTTACGGCTATGGCTACACCTTC
few	-	TRBV18	TRBJ1-5	CASSPGRDQPQHF	TGTGCCAGCTCACCTGGGAGGGATCAGCCCCAGCATTTT
few	-	TRBV7-8	TRBJ2-3	CASRQSSTDTQYF	TGTGCCAGCAGACAGAGTAGCACAGATACGCAGTATTTT
-	TRBD2	TRBV7-2	TRBJ2-3	CASSSRFSGSDTQYF	TGTGCCAGCAGCTCCCGCTTTAGCGGGAGCGATACGCAGTATTTT
-	TRBD2	TRBV15	TRBJ2-5	CATSRVYRGGETQYF	TGTGCCACCAGCAGAGTCTATCGGGGAGGGGAGACCCAGTACTTC
once	-	TRBV5-1	TRBJ2-5	CASNEPGLQETQYF	TGCGCCAGCAACGAACCAGGACTACAAGAGACCCAGTACTTC
-	-	TRBV5-1	TRBJ2-3	CASSPRATDTQYF	TGCGCCAGCAGCCCCAGGGCGACAGATACGCAGTATTTT
once	TRBD1	TRBV6-6	TRBJ1-1	CASSSTGVTEAFF	TGTGCCAGCAGTTCGACAGGGGTCACTGAAGCTTTCTTT
-	TRBD1	TRBV7-9	TRBJ1-5	CASSVGPDRAQPQHF	TGTGCCAGCAGCGTCGGTCCGGACAGGGCCCAGCCCCAGCATTTT
-	-	TRBV29-1	TRBJ1-1	CSAGHSGEAFF	TGCAGCGCCGGTCACTCGGGTGAAGCTTTCTTT
-	-	TRBV9	TRBJ1-5	CASSVAASGSQHF	TGTGCCAGCAGCGTAGCCGCCTCCGGGTCCCAGCATTTT
few	-	TRBV5-8	TRBJ2-5	CASSSSRETQYF	TGTGCCAGCAGCTCCAGCAGGGAGACCCAGTACTTC
-	-	TRBV4-2	TRBJ1-5	CASSYQGQGDQPQHF	TGTGCCAGCAGCTACCAGGGACAAGGAGATCAGCCCCAGCATTTT
few	TRBD1	TRBV9	TRBJ1-1	CASTSGQGGTEAFF	TGTGCCAGCACTTCGGGACAGGGAGGCACTGAAGCTTTCTTT
-	-	TRBV6-5	TRBJ2-7	CASSYSEETYEQYF	TGTGCCAGCAGTTACTCGGAGGAGACCTACGAGCAGTACTTC
-	-	TRBV2	TRBJ1-1	CAINIGGGTEAFF	TGTGCCATCAACATCGGGGGGGGAACTGAAGCTTTCTTT
-	-	TRBV7-2	TRBJ1-1	CASADRPNTEAFF	TGTGCCAGCGCGGACAGACCCAACACTGAAGCTTTCTTT
-	-	TRBV9	TRBJ2-5	CASSVVGADETQYF	TGTGCCAGCAGCGTAGTAGGGGCTGACGAGACCCAGTACTTC
-	-	TRBV9	TRBJ1-1	CASSVEEGGRRAFF	TGTGCCAGCAGCGTAGAGGAAGGGGGAAGGAGAGCTTTCTTT
-	-	TRBV7-7	TRBJ2-5	CASGQPGTDGETQYF	TGTGCTAGCGGTCAACCGGGAACCGACGGAGAGACCCAGTACTTC
-	-	TRBV9	TRBJ2-7	CASSASGTSFEEQYF	TGTGCCAGCAGCGCATCCGGGACTTCTTTCGAGGAGCAGTACTTC
-	TRBD1	TRBV11-2	TRBJ2-7	CASSTLDGQGAYEQYF	TGTGCCAGCAGCACCCTCGATGGACAGGGGGCCTACGAGCAGTACTTC
-	-	TRBV7-9	TRBJ1-4	CASSLSIEKLFF	TGTGCCAGCAGCTTATCTATTGAAAAACTGTTTTTT
-	-	TRBV6-5	TRBJ2-3	CASKFRRRTDTQYF	TGTGCCAGCAAGTTTAGAAGGAGAACAGATACGCAGTATTTT
-	-	TRBV4-3	TRBJ1-1	CASSQDTGFTEAFF	TGCGCCAGCAGCCAAGATACCGGGTTCACTGAAGCTTTCTTT
few	-	TRBV15	TRBJ2-7	CATSPQGGSSYEQYF	TGTGCCACCAGCCCTCAAGGAGGGAGCTCCTACGAGCAGTACTTC
-	-	TRBV20-1	TRBJ2-1	CSASGGLEQFF	TGCAGTGCTAGCGGGGGGCTTGAGCAGTTCTTC